The following is a TCR beta chain sequence with its context. Its antigen is not identified. The entry originates in a study of STAT5B mutations in CD4+ large granular lymphocyte leukemia. Study-level information: Among healthy donors, a particular HLA allele went with more CDR3 'QG' motifs. Study results and caveats: Without HLA matching, higher CD4+ than CD8+ T-LGLL clonality could reflect small sample size.

Germline CDR1 and CDR2: MGHRA and YSYEKL. The CDR3 is made up of 12 amino acids. V dropped 2 bases and J dropped 5 bases, with 6 bases sitting between them. Profiled with immunoSEQ multiplex PCR; TCRdb holds only in-frame clones, not every one. This table holds just over 25,000 clones, around 81% found once. The V gene is TRBV4-1, the J gene TRBJ1-2, with a weak D call TRBD1 (5 bases). The sequence was obtained from a human donor in good health. Sequencing was carried out using CD4+ T cells from blood buffy coats. The CDR3 region has the DNA TGCGCCAGCAGCCAACGGGGGTATGGCTACACCTTC. This sequence encodes CASSQRGYGYTF.